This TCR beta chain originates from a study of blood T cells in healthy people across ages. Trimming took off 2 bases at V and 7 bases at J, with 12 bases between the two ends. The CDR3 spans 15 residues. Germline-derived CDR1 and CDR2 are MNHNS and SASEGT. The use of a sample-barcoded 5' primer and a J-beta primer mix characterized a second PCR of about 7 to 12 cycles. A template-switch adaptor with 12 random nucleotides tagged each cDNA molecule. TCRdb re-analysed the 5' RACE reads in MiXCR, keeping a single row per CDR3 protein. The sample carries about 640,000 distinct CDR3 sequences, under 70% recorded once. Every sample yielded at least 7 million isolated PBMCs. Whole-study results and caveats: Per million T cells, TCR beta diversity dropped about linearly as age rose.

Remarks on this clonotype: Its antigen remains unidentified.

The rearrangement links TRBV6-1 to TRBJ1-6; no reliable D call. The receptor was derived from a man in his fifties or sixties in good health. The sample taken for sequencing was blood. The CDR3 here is CASSEFAGTNSPLHF. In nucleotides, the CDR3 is TGTGCCAGCAGTGAATTTGCGGGAACGAATTCACCCCTCCACTTT.